This T cell receptor beta chain was profiled in a study of blood T cell repertoires in COVID-19. Overall study context: Collection of acute and convalescent COVID-19 samples took place in the United States, Italy and Spain.

Produced via immunoSEQ multiplex PCR; TCRdb's table is partial and in-frame only. In the table there are about 330,000 clones, roughly 82% of which are singletons. The CDR3 length is 13 residues. Germline loops: CDR1 SGDLS, CDR2 YYNGEE. V was pared by 3 bases and J by 10 bases, with 4 bases of the junction left unmatched. The clonotype was recovered from a woman aged 45-59 years with acute or convalescent COVID-19. The specimen was peripheral blood. This chain joins TRBV9 and TRBJ1-6, with 7 bases fitting TRBD1. Here the CDR3 DNA reads TGTGCCAGCAGCGAGACAGGGTCCTCACCCCTCCACTTT. The encoded protein is CASSETGSSPLHF.